There are a few counts of the clone carrying this T cell receptor (beta chain). What it binds is unknown. V was pared by 0 bases and J by 4 bases, with 13 bases between. Per the germline V gene, CDR1 is SGDLS and CDR2 is YYNGEE. CDR3 length: 15 residues. One entry per CDR3 protein results from TCRdb running MiXCR on the 5' RACE reads. The sample holds about 220,000 distinct CDR3 sequences; approximately 3% are singletons and the top ten take 2.5% to 3.5%. The data derive from a study of T cells after yellow fever vaccination. About the study: It was SMART-Seq v4 Ultra Low Input that prepared the fractions with low cell numbers. Whole-study findings and limits: Abundant clonotypes from the bulk population could contaminate FACS-sorted repertoires. Secondary responses were weaker yet peaked faster, day 5 versus 15. In post-booster samples, most primary-vaccination clones reappeared (approximately 96% CD4, 75% to 90% CD8).

The material was CD4+ T cells sorted from PBMCs, obtained 10 days after the yellow fever booster vaccination. This clonotype originated in a man aged 18 to 35 who received the YFV17D yellow fever vaccine. The genes are TRBV9 and TRBJ1-2, with unresolved D. The CDR3: CASSVDPGYRYGYTF. The CDR3 DNA follows: TGTGCCAGCAGCGTAGACCCGGGATATCGCTATGGCTACACCTTC. The full variable domain, rest sourced from reference TRBV9 and TRBJ1-2, is DSGVTQTPKHLITATGQRVTLRCSPRSGDLSVYWYQQSLDQGLQFLIQYYNGEERAKGNILERFSAQQFPDLHSELNLSSLELGDSALYFCASSVDPGYRYGYTFGSGTRLTVV.